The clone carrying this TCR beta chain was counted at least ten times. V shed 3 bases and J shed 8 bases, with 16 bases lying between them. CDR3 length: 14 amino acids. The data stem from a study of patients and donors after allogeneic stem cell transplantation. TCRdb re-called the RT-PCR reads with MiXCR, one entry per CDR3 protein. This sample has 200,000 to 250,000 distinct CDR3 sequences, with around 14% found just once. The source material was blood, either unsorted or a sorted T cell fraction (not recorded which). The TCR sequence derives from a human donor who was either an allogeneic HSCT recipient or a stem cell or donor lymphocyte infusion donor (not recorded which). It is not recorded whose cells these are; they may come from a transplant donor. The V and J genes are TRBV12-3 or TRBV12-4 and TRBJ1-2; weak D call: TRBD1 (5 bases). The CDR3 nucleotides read TGTGCCAGCAGTTTTCAGACAGTCGAGGGCGGCTACACCTTC. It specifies CASSFQTVEGGYTF.